The clone carrying this T cell receptor (beta chain) was recorded a few times. This sample is part of a study of Ad26.COV2.S vaccination and SARS-CoV-2 variants. Study overall: The trial was COV1001 and the donor's arm was Ad26.COV2.S. Doses of Ad26.COV2.S were injected into muscle once or twice, 56 days apart.

Using immunoSEQ multiplex PCR, the repertoire was profiled, and TCRdb retains in-frame clones only, with some absent. This table has 300,000 to 500,000 clones, approximately 86% appearing once. This CDR3 contains 12 residues. V lost 5 bases to trimming and J lost 7 bases; unmatched junction nucleotides: 5. Per the germline V gene, CDR1 is SGHAT and CDR2 is FQDESV (reference sequence). Treatment meaning: 15 to 20 received Ad26.COV2.S at low or high dose, single or two shots; about 5 received placebo; per-sample allocation not given. Collection of samples fell on day 63 after the first vaccine or placebo injection. Aged 18-55 years, donor was enrolled in Boston in about 2020.

The V and J genes are TRBV11-1 and TRBJ2-7; 7 nucleotides align to TRBD2. This clonotype was obtained from a person between 18 and 65 years old who received the Ad26.COV2.S COVID-19 vaccine or a placebo. The material sequenced was peripheral blood, taken in a trial of Ad26.COV2.S vaccine versus placebo. CDR3: CASSDGGTEQYF. CDR3 DNA sequence: TGTGCCAGCAGCGACGGGGGGACGGAGCAGTACTTC.